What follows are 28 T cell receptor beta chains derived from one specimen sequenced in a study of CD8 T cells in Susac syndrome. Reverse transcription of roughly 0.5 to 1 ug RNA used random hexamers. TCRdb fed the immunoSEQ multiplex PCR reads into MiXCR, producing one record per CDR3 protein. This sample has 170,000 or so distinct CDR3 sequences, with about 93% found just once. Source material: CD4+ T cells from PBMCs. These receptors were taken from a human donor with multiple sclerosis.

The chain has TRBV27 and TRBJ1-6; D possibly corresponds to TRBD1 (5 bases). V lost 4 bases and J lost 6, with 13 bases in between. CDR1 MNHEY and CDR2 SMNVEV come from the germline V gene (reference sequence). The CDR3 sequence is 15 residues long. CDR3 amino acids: CASSSPGTANSPLHF. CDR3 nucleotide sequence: TGTGCCAGCAGTTCGCCCGGGACTGCTAATTCACCCCTCCACTTT.

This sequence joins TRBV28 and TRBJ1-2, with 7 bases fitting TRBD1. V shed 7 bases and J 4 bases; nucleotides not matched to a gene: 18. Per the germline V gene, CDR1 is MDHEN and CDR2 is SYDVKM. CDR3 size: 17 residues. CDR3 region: CASTGGETGTTGYGYTF. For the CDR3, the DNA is TGTGCCAGCACGGGGGGGGAGACAGGGACTACCGGCTATGGCTACACCTTC.

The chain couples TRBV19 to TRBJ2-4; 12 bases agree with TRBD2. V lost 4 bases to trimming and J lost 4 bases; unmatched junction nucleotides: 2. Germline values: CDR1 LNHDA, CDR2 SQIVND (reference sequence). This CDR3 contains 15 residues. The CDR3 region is CASSNLAGGKNIQYF. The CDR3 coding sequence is TGTGCCAGTAGTAACCTAGCGGGGGGGAAAAACATTCAGTACTTC.

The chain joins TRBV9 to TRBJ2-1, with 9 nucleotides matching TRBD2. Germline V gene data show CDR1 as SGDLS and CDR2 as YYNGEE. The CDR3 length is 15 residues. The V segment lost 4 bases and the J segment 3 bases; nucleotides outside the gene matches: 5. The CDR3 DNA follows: TGTGCCAGCAGCCCACGACTAGCGGTCTACAATGAGCAGTTCTTC. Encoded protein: CASSPRLAVYNEQFF. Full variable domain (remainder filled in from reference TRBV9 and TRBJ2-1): DSGVTQTPKHLITATGQRVTLRCSPRSGDLSVYWYQQSLDQGLQFLIQYYNGEERAKGNILERFSAQQFPDLHSELNLSSLELGDSALYFCASSPRLAVYNEQFFGPGTRLTVL.

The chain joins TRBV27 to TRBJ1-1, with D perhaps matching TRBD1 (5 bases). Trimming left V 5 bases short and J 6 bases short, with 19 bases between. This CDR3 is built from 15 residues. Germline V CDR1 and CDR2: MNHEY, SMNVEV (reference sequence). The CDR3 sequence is CASSHQGAGGAEAFF. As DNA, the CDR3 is TGTGCCAGCAGTCATCAAGGGGCGGGAGGGGCTGAAGCTTTCTTT.

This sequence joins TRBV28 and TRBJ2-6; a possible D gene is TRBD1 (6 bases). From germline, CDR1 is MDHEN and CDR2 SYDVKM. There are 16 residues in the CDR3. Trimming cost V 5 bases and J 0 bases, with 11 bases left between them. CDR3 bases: TGTGCCAGCAGTCCCACAGGGACCTCTGGGGCCAACGTCCTGACTTTC. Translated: CASSPTGTSGANVLTF. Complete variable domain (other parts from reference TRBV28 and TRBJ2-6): DVKVTQSSRYLVKRTGEKVFLECVQDMDHENMFWYRQDPGLGLRLIYFSYDVKMKEKGDIPEGYSVSREKKERFSLILESASTNQTSMYLCASSPTGTSGANVLTFGAGSRLTVL.

CDR3 sequence reads: CASSPPYNGGATDTQYF. The CDR3 bases are TGTGCCAGCAGCCCGCCATACAACGGGGGGGCCACAGATACGCAGTATTTT. This chain uses TRBV5-4 with TRBJ2-3; TRBD2 matches at 8 bases. Germline V gene sequence: CDR1 SGHNT, CDR2 YYREEE (reference sequence). V lost 4 bases and J lost 2; bases outside the gene matches: 12. The CDR3 consists of 17 residues.

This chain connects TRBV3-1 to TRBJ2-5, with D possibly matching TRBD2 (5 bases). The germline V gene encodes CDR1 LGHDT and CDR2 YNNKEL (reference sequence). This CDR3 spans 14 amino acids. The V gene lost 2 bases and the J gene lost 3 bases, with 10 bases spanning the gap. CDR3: CASSQPGIEETQYF. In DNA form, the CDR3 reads TGTGCCAGCAGCCAACCGGGGATTGAAGAGACCCAGTACTTC.

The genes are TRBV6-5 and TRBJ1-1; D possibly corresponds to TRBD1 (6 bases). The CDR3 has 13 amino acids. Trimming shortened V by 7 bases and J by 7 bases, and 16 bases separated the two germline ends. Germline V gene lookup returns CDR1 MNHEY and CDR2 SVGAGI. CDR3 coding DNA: TGTGCCAGCACCCCCCGGGGGCGGAATGAAGCTTTCTTT. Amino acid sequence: CASTPRGRNEAFF.

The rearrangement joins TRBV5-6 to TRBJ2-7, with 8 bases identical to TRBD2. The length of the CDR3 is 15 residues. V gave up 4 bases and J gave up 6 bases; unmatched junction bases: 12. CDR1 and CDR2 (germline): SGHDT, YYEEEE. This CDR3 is CASSPSAGASGEQYF. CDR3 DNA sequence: TGTGCCAGCAGCCCGTCAGCGGGAGCTTCAGGCGAGCAGTACTTC.

The CDR3, as DNA: TGTGCCAGCAGCCCCGAGGGACCTCGGAGGGCGAACACTGAAGCTTTCTTT. This encodes CASSPEGPRRANTEAFF. J is TRBJ1-1 and V is TRBV7-9; TRBD1 might be the D (5 bases). The germline V and J ends were trimmed by 5 bases and 1 base, with 20 bases remaining between them. The CDR3 runs 17 residues. Germline values: CDR1 SEHNR, CDR2 FQNEAQ (reference sequence).

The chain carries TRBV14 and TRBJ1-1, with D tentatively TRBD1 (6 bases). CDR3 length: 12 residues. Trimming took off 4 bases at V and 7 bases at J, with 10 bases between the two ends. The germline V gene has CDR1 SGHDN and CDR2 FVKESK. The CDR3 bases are TGTGCCAGCAGCCCACAGGGAATTGAAGCTTTCTTT. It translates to CASSPQGIEAFF.

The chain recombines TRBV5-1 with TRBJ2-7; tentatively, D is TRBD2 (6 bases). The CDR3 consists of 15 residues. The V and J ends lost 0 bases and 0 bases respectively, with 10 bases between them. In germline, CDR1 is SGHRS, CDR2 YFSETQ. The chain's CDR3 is CASSLVSSASYEQYF. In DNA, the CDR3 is TGCGCCAGCAGCTTGGTATCTAGCGCCTCCTACGAGCAGTACTTC.

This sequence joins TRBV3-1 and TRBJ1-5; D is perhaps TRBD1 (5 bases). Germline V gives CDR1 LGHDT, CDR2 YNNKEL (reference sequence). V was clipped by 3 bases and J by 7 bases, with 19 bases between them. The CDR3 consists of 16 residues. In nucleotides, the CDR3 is TGTGCCAGCAGCCAGTCAGTTGGGGCCCTCGGCCAGCCCCAGCATTTT. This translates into CASSQSVGALGQPQHF.

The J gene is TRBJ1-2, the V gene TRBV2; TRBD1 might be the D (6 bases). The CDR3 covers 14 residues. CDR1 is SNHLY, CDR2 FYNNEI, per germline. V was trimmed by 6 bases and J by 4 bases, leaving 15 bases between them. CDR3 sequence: CASRPGDAGYGYTF. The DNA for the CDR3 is TGTGCCAGCAGGCCAGGGGACGCGGGCTATGGCTACACCTTC.

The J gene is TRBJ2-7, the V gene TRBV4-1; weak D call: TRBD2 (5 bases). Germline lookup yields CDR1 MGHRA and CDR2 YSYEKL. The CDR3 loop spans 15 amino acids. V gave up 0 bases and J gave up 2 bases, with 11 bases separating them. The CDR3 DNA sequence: TGCGCCAGCAGCCAAGAGGAGGATGATCCCTACGAGCAGTACTTC. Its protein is CASSQEEDDPYEQYF.

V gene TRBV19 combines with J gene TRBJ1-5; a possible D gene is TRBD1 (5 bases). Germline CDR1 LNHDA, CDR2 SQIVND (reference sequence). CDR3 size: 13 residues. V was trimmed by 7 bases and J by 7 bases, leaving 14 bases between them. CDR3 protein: CASTFKRGQPQHF. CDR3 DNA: TGTGCCAGTACGTTCAAAAGGGGACAGCCCCAGCATTTT.

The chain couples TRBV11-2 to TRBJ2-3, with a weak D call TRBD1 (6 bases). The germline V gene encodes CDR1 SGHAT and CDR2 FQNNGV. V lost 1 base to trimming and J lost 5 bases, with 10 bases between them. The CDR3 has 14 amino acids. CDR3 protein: CASSLAQGKDTQYF. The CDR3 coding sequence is TGTGCCAGCAGCTTAGCACAGGGTAAAGATACGCAGTATTTT.

In nucleotides, the CDR3 is TGTGCCAGCAGCCATTCGACGTATGGCTACACCTTC. Translation: CASSHSTYGYTF. This sequence joins TRBV9 and TRBJ1-2; no clear D. Trimming shortened V by 4 bases and J by 5 bases, and 9 bases separated the two germline ends. The V gene's germline CDR1 is SGDLS and CDR2 YYNGEE. The CDR3 contains 12 residues. The complete variable domain, with remaining parts taken from reference TRBV9 and TRBJ1-2, reads DSGVTQTPKHLITATGQRVTLRCSPRSGDLSVYWYQQSLDQGLQFLIQYYNGEERAKGNILERFSAQQFPDLHSELNLSSLELGDSALYFCASSHSTYGYTFGSGTRLTVV.

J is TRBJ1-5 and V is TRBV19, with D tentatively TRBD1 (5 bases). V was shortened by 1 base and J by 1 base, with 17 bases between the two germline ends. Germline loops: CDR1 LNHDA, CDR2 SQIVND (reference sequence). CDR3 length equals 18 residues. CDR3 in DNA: TGTGCCAGTAGTATAGGTCCGTTGAGGGGTAGAAGCAATCAGCCCCAGCATTTT. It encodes CASSIGPLRGRSNQPQHF.

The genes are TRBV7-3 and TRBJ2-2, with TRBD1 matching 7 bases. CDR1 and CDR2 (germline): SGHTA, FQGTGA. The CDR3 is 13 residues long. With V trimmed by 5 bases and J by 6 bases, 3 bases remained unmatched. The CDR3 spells CASSVTGAGELFF. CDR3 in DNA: TGTGCCAGCAGCGTCACAGGGGCCGGGGAGCTGTTTTTT.

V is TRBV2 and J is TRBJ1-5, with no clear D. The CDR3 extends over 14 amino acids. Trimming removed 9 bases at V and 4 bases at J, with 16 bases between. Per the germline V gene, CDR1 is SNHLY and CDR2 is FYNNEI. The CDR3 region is CASVIERGNQPQHF. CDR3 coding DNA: TGTGCCAGTGTTATCGAACGAGGAAATCAGCCCCAGCATTTT.

CDR3 residues: CAIRKGTSDAYEQYF. The DNA of the CDR3 is TGTGCCATTAGGAAGGGGACTAGCGATGCCTACGAGCAGTACTTC. The chain uses TRBV6-5 and TRBJ2-7; 10 positions agree with TRBD2. The CDR3 runs 15 residues. The V segment lost 10 bases and the J segment 2 bases; nucleotides outside the gene matches: 11. Germline CDR1 reads MNHEY; CDR2 reads SVGAGI.

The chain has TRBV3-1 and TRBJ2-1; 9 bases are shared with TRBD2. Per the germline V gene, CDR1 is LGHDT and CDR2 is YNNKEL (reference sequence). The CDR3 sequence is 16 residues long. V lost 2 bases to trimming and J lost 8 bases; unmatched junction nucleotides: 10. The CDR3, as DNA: TGTGCCAGCAGCCAACCCGGGACTAGCACATTCTATGAGCAGTTCTTC. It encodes CASSQPGTSTFYEQFF.

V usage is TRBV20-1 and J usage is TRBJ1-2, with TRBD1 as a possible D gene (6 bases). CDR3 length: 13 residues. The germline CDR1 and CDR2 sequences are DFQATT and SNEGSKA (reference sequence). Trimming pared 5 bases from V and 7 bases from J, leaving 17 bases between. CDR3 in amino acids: CSALRQGSAGYTF. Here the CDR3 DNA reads TGCAGTGCTCTCAGGCAGGGGTCGGCTGGCTACACCTTC.

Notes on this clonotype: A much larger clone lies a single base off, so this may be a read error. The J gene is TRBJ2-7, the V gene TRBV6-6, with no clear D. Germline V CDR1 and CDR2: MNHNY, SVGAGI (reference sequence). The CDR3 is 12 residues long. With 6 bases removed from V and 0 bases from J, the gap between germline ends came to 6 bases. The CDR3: CASSPTSYEQYF. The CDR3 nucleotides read TGTGCCAGCAGCCCGACCTCCTACGAGCAGTACTTC.

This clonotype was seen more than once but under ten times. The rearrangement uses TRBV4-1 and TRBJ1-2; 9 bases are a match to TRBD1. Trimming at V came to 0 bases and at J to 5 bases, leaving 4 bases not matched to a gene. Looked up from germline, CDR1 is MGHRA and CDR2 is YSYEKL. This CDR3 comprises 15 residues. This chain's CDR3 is CASSQEEGQGYGYTF. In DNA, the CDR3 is TGCGCCAGCAGCCAAGAGGAGGGACAGGGTTATGGCTACACCTTC.

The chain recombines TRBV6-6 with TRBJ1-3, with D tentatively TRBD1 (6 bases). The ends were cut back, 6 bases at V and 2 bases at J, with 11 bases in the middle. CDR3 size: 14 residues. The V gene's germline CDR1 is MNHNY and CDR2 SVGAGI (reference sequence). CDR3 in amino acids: CASRGQGAGNTIYF. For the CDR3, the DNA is TGTGCCAGCAGGGGACAAGGTGCTGGAAACACCATATATTTT.